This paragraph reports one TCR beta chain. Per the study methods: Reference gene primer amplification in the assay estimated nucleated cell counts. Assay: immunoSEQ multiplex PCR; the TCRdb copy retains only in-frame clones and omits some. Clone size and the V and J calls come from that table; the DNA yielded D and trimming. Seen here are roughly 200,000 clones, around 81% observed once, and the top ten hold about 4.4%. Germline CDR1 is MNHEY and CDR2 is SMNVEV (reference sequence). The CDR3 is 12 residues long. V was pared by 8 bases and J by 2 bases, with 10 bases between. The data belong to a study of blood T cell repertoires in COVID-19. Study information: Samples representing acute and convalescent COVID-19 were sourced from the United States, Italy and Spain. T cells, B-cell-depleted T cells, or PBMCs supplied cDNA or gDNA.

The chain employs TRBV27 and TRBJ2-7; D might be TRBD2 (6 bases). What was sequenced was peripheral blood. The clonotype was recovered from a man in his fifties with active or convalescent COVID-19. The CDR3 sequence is CASGGLPYEQYF. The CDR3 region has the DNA TGTGCCAGCGGGGGGTTACCCTACGAGCAGTACTTC.